This entry lists 21 T cell receptor beta chains sequenced from one sample in a study of T cell responses to AZD1222 COVID-19 vaccine. Clones were read by immunoSEQ multiplex PCR, and TCRdb kept only the in-frame ones, dropping some. Of 92,000 or so clones in the sample, 90% were seen once. Sample: peripheral blood, taken on day 0 of AZD1222 vaccination. These receptors came from an adult in good health.

The chain carries TRBV6-4 and TRBJ1-1; D is ambiguous. Germline CDR1 and CDR2: MRHNA and SNTAGT. The CDR3 is 14 residues long. V was pared by 6 bases and J by 4 bases, with 15 bases between. Here the CDR3 DNA reads TGTGCCAGCAGGTATAGGGCCACGGCCACTGAAGCTTTCTTT. Translated, it gives CASRYRATATEAFF.

V and J are TRBV9 and TRBJ2-3; TRBD2 matches at 7 bases. Germline values: CDR1 SGDLS, CDR2 YYNGEE. This CDR3 is 14 amino acids long. V was pared by 3 bases and J by 8 bases, with 9 bases of the junction left unmatched. Here the CDR3 reads CASSESGDGGTQYF. CDR3 nucleotide sequence: TGTGCCAGCAGCGAGAGCGGGGATGGGGGTACGCAGTATTTT.

The CDR3 DNA reads as TGCGCCAGCAGCCAGCAGCAAAGTTATACCTACGAGCAGTACTTC. Its translation: CASSQQQSYTYEQYF. This chain links TRBV4-3 with TRBJ2-7; no definite D call. V shed 3 bases and J shed 2 bases, with 14 bases lying between them. The CDR3 runs to 15 residues. Germline CDR1 and CDR2: LGHNA and YSLEER.

The V and J genes are TRBV11-2 and TRBJ1-4; D gene unclear. The CDR3 has 12 residues. V lost 6 bases and J 7 bases, leaving 9 bases between the germline ends. Germline V CDR1 and CDR2: SGHAT, FQNNGV. CDR3 residues: CASRAGGEKLFF. For the CDR3, the DNA is TGTGCCAGCAGGGCCGGAGGTGAAAAACTGTTTTTT.

The chain's CDR3 is CASSSDNGNIQYF. In DNA form, the CDR3 reads TGTGCCAGCAGCTCCGACAATGGAAACATTCAGTACTTC. The chain has TRBV7-9 and TRBJ2-4; the D is unclear. CDR1 is SEHNR and CDR2 is FQNEAQ in the germline V gene (reference sequence). The CDR3 is 13 amino acids. With 4 bases removed from V and 6 bases from J, the gap between germline ends came to 10 bases.

The chain couples TRBV5-6 to TRBJ2-3; TRBD2 might be the D (5 bases). The CDR3 covers 12 residues. Trimming cost V 0 bases and J 6 bases, with 5 bases left between them. Germline V gene sequence: CDR1 SGHDT, CDR2 YYEEEE. In nucleotides, the CDR3 is TGTGCCAGCAGCTTGGGGAGGGATACGCAGTATTTT. Amino acids: CASSLGRDTQYF. The entire variable domain, with the rest obtained from reference TRBV5-6 and TRBJ2-3, is as follows: DAGVTQSPTHLIKTRGQQVTLRCSPKSGHDTVSWYQQALGQGPQFIFQYYEEEERQRGNFPDRFSGHQFPNYSSELNVNALLLGDSALYLCASSLGRDTQYFGPGTRLTVL.

To note about this clone: A junction boundary mismatches the germline segment, possibly from a read error. The chain carries TRBV7-7 and TRBJ1-4; D gene uncertain. CDR3 length: 15 amino acids. Germline V lookup: CDR1 SSHAT, CDR2 FNYEAQ (reference sequence). In nucleotides, the CDR3 is TGTGCTAGCAGCTTAGAGTTCTCCACTAATGAAAAACTGTTTTTT. Its protein is CASSLEFSTNEKLFF.

V gene TRBV28 combines with J gene TRBJ1-1; the D gene is possibly TRBD1 (5 bases). The CDR3 has 14 amino acids. Germline CDR1 is MDHEN and CDR2 is SYDVKM. The V end was cut by 7 bases, the J end by 3 bases, with 15 bases between. The CDR3 is CASTFSGWDTEAFF. The DNA for the CDR3 is TGTGCCAGCACCTTCTCAGGGTGGGACACTGAAGCTTTCTTT.

This chain links TRBV12-3 or TRBV12-4 with TRBJ2-1; D uncertain. The CDR3 has 12 residues. Trimming pared 2 bases from V and 12 bases from J, leaving 11 bases between. Here the CDR3 reads CASSLYTKAQFF. In nucleotides, the CDR3 is TGTGCCAGCAGTTTATATACTAAAGCGCAGTTCTTC.

The V gene is TRBV30, the J gene TRBJ2-5; 8 bases fit TRBD2. The CDR3 has 13 amino acids. The germline V gene encodes CDR1 GTSNPN and CDR2 SVGIG (reference sequence). With V trimmed by 7 bases and J by 7 bases, 11 bases remained unmatched. Here the CDR3 reads CALTLAGAGTQYF. DNA of the CDR3: TGTGCCTTGACCCTAGCGGGTGCTGGGACCCAGTACTTC.

V is TRBV5-1 and J is TRBJ2-5; 11 bases agree with TRBD1. The germline V gene encodes CDR1 SGHRS and CDR2 YFSETQ. This CDR3 is 15 amino acids long. The ends lost 4 bases at V and 5 bases at J; junction bases unmatched: 7. The CDR3 sequence is CASSASGTGGETQYF. The CDR3 DNA follows: TGCGCCAGCAGCGCCTCCGGGACAGGGGGGGAGACCCAGTACTTC.

The chain recombines TRBV5-6 with TRBJ2-7; D may be TRBD1 (6 bases). There are 13 residues in the CDR3. Germline V gives CDR1 SGHDT, CDR2 YYEEEE. The V and J ends lost 1 base and 3 bases respectively, with 8 bases between them. The CDR3 loop is CASSLTTGYEQYF. CDR3 bases: TGTGCCAGCAGCTTGACGACAGGCTACGAGCAGTACTTC.

V gene TRBV25-1 combines with J gene TRBJ1-6; D unclear. The CDR3 runs to 15 residues. The germline V gene has CDR1 MGHDK and CDR2 SYGVNS. V lost 9 bases to trimming and J lost 2 bases, with 14 bases between them. This CDR3 is CASKVPDPYNSPLHF. In DNA form, the CDR3 reads TGTGCCAGTAAAGTCCCAGACCCCTATAATTCACCCCTCCACTTT. The full variable domain, rest sourced from reference TRBV25-1 and TRBJ1-6, is EADIYQTPRYLVIGTGKKITLECSQTMGHDKMYWYQQDPGMELHLIHYSYGVNSTEKGDLSSESTVSRIRTEHFPLTLESARPSHTSQYLCASKVPDPYNSPLHFGNGTRLTVT.

This chain connects TRBV9 to TRBJ2-7; D uncertain. CDR1 is SGDLS and CDR2 is YYNGEE in the germline V gene. V lost 3 bases and J 2 bases, leaving 12 bases between the germline ends. This CDR3 contains 14 residues. CDR3 region: CASSAGPVAYEQYF. The CDR3 nucleotides read TGTGCCAGCAGCGCCGGGCCCGTAGCCTACGAGCAGTACTTC. Using reference TRBV9 and TRBJ2-7 for the parts outside the CDR3, the full variable domain is DSGVTQTPKHLITATGQRVTLRCSPRSGDLSVYWYQQSLDQGLQFLIQYYNGEERAKGNILERFSAQQFPDLHSELNLSSLELGDSALYFCASSAGPVAYEQYFGPGTRLTVT.

The chain has TRBV5-3 and TRBJ2-2; D gene unclear. TRBV5-3 qualifies as an ORF whose function is uncertain. V was shortened by 4 bases and J by 9 bases, with 13 bases between the two germline ends. CDR3 length: 13 residues. CDR3 DNA sequence: TGTGCCAGAAGCCTTAGATGTCGGCGGGAGCTGTTTTTT. Its protein product is CARSLRCRRELFF.

The chain combines TRBV9 with TRBJ2-3; 7 bases line up with TRBD1. Per germline, CDR1 SGDLS and CDR2 YYNGEE. V lost 4 bases, J lost 1 base, and 6 bases stayed unmatched. The CDR3 is 15 residues long. CDR3 protein: CASSKTGDGTDTQYF. Here the CDR3 DNA reads TGTGCCAGCAGCAAAACAGGGGATGGCACAGATACGCAGTATTTT.

This clone was counted between two and nine times. The chain has TRBV9 and TRBJ2-2, with a tentative D call TRBD1 (6 bases). The CDR3 contains 15 residues. CDR1 SGDLS and CDR2 YYNGEE come from the germline V gene. The ends were cut back, 4 bases at V and 5 bases at J, with 15 bases in the middle. The CDR3 DNA sequence: TGTGCCAGCAGCTCAACACTAGGGGGAACCGGGGAGCTGTTTTTT. Residues: CASSSTLGGTGELFF.

The V call is TRBV6-5, the J call TRBJ2-1; weak D call: TRBD1 (6 bases). The CDR3 covers 14 residues. V gave up 10 bases and J gave up 8 bases, with 21 bases separating them. Germline V gives CDR1 MNHEY, CDR2 SVGAGI. In nucleotides, the CDR3 is TGTGCCACTGATCTTGGACAGCCTCCCGATGAGCAGTTCTTC. Protein: CATDLGQPPDEQFF.

The CDR3 region has the DNA TGTGCCAGCAGCCCGTCCCGGGACAGGGCCTTCACTGAAGCTTTCTTT. Translated, it gives CASSPSRDRAFTEAFF. V gene TRBV7-9 combines with J gene TRBJ1-1, with 9 nucleotides matching TRBD1. Per the germline V gene, CDR1 is SEHNR and CDR2 is FQNEAQ (reference sequence). V gave up 5 bases and J gave up 4 bases; unmatched junction bases: 11. The CDR3 contains 16 residues.

This chain joins TRBV9 and TRBJ2-3; 10 bases map to TRBD2. Unmatched junction bases numbered 19, after V lost 5 bases and J lost 1 base. The V gene's germline CDR1 is SGDLS and CDR2 YYNGEE. CDR3 length: 20 residues. In nucleotides, the CDR3 is TGTGCCAGCAGTATTGACAGGGCATTCGCTAGCGGGAGTGGCACAGATACGCAGTATTTT. It is translated as CASSIDRAFASGSGTDTQYF.

This chain connects TRBV9 to TRBJ1-1, with D hard to call. The V and J ends lost 2 bases and 0 bases respectively, with 11 bases between them. The germline V gene has CDR1 SGDLS and CDR2 YYNGEE. CDR3 length: 15 residues. In nucleotides, the CDR3 is TGTGCCAGCAGCGTCGGACTGCGGATGAACACTGAAGCTTTCTTT. Residues: CASSVGLRMNTEAFF.